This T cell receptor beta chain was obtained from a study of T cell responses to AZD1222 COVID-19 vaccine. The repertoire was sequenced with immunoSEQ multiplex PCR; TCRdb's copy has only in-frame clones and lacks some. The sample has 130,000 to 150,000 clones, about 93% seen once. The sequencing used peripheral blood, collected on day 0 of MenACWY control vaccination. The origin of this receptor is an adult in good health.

The CDR3 coding sequence is TGTGCCAGCACCCAGAACAGGGGGGGGGCTACTGAAGCTTTCTTT. Protein product: CASTQNRGGATEAFF. The gene calls are TRBV11-2 and TRBJ1-1, with 8 nucleotides matching TRBD1. The length of the CDR3 is 15 residues. V shed 7 bases, J shed 5 bases, and the junction held 12 bases outside the gene matches. Germline lookup yields CDR1 SGHAT and CDR2 FQNNGV.